A single sample gave rise to the 31 T cell receptor beta chains below, sequenced in a study of identical twins. TCRdb fed the 5' RACE reads into MiXCR, producing one record per CDR3 protein. The sample has about 690,000 distinct CDR3 sequences, about 20% seen once. These sequences were also reported in another study, on T cells expressing NK-cell markers.

Source material: PBMCs. The receptors come from a woman aged 18-35 years in good health.

The chain links TRBV12-3 or TRBV12-4 to TRBJ2-5, with 8 bases fitting TRBD1. This CDR3 comprises 14 residues. Unmatched junction bases numbered 9, after V lost 7 bases and J lost 5 bases. The CDR3 protein is CASTQDRDRETQYF. In DNA, the CDR3 is TGTGCCAGCACCCAAGACCGGGACAGGGAGACCCAGTACTTC.

This clonotype has only one observation. V is TRBV11-1 and J is TRBJ2-1, with D maybe TRBD1 (5 bases). V shed 6 bases and J shed 1 base, with 13 bases lying between them. There are 15 residues in the CDR3. Per the germline V gene, CDR1 is SGHAT and CDR2 is FQDESV (reference sequence). In DNA, the CDR3 is TGTGCCAGCAGTTTGGACGACAGTTCCTACAATGAGCAGTTCTTC. It encodes CASSLDDSSYNEQFF.

This clonotype has a count of ten or more. The J gene is TRBJ1-1, the V gene TRBV18, with unresolved D. CDR3 length: 14 residues. Germline lookup yields CDR1 KGHSH and CDR2 LQKENI. V lost 6 bases and J lost 4, with 15 bases in between. Here the CDR3 reads CASSWTEASTEAFF. The CDR3 DNA reads as TGTGCCAGCTCTTGGACCGAGGCGAGCACTGAAGCTTTCTTT.

This clonotype has just a few counts. This chain uses TRBV29-1 with TRBJ2-7; 9 bases map to TRBD1. Germline V gene data show CDR1 as SQVTM and CDR2 as ANQGSEA. The length of the CDR3 is 17 residues. J gave up 1 base and V 4 bases, and 14 bases lay outside the gene matches. The CDR3 region has the DNA TGCAGCGTTGCCAATGCGGGCTGGGGGACAGGGTCCTACGAGCAGTACTTC. Translating gives CSVANAGWGTGSYEQYF.

This clonotype showed up many times. The rearrangement links TRBV12-3 or TRBV12-4 to TRBJ2-5, with D perhaps matching TRBD2 (5 bases). The V end lost 0 bases, the J end lost 5 bases, and 7 bases lay between the germline ends. This CDR3 has 13 amino acids. The CDR3 DNA sequence: TGTGCCAGCAGTTTAGCGGAGGCCGAGACCCAGTACTTC. This gives the protein CASSLAEAETQYF.

The genes are TRBV18 and TRBJ1-2; perhaps TRBD1 as D (5 bases). CDR3 length: 15 residues. The germline CDR1 and CDR2 sequences are KGHSH and LQKENI. Trimming took off 0 bases at V and 2 bases at J, with 10 bases between the two ends. CDR3 nucleotides: TGTGCCAGCTCACCACCTGGGACGGACAACTATGGCTACACCTTC. It specifies CASSPPGTDNYGYTF. The full variable domain, rest sourced from reference TRBV18 and TRBJ1-2, is NAGVMQNPRHLVRRRGQEARLRCSPMKGHSHVYWYRQLPEEGLKFMVYLQKENIIDESGMPKERFSAEFPKEGPSILRIQQVVRGDSAAYFCASSPPGTDNYGYTFGSGTRLTVV.

The V and J genes are TRBV5-1 and TRBJ2-5; TRBD1 is a possible D gene (5 bases). V shed 2 bases and J shed 1 base, with 6 bases lying between them. CDR3 length: 13 residues. Germline lookup yields CDR1 SGHRS and CDR2 YFSETQ. The CDR3 sequence is CASSFDSQETQYF. The CDR3 DNA reads as TGCGCCAGCAGCTTTGACAGCCAAGAGACCCAGTACTTC. Full variable domain (remainder filled in from reference TRBV5-1 and TRBJ2-5): KAGVTQTPRYLIKTRGQQVTLSCSPISGHRSVSWYQQTPGQGLQFLFEYFSETQRNKGNFPGRFSGRQFSNSRSEMNVSTLELGDSALYLCASSFDSQETQYFGPGTRLLVL.

The chain recombines TRBV20-1 with TRBJ2-1; 9 nucleotides agree with TRBD2. The CDR3 consists of 14 residues. V lost 7 bases and J lost 2; bases outside the gene matches: 6. Germline V CDR1 and CDR2: DFQATT, SNEGSKA (reference sequence). This CDR3 is CSVSGRRTYNEQFF. As DNA, the CDR3 is TGCAGTGTCAGCGGGAGGAGAACCTACAATGAGCAGTTCTTC.

This clonotype showed up just a few times. The V call is TRBV5-1, the J call TRBJ2-5, with no clear D. Per the germline V gene, CDR1 is SGHRS and CDR2 is YFSETQ. CDR3 length equals 13 residues. Trimming left V 4 bases short and J 5 bases short, with 12 bases between. In DNA form, the CDR3 reads TGCGCCAGCAGCCAGCGAGGTGTCGAGACCCAGTACTTC. Translating it yields CASSQRGVETQYF.

The chain links TRBV29-1 to TRBJ2-5; D is ambiguous. Trimming stripped 1 base from V and 4 bases from J, with 4 bases between. Germline V gene data show CDR1 as SQVTM and CDR2 as ANQGSEA. This CDR3 comprises 11 residues. CDR3 DNA: TGCAGCGTTGAAGTTAGAGAGACCCAGTACTTC. This encodes CSVEVRETQYF.

The chain is built from TRBV6-5 and TRBJ1-2, with unresolved D. With 0 bases removed from V and 4 bases from J, the gap between germline ends came to 15 bases. This CDR3 region has 16 residues. Germline V lookup: CDR1 MNHEY, CDR2 SVGAGI. DNA of the CDR3: TGTGCCAGCAGTTACTCTCCCGGGTTCTTGGGCTATGGCTACACCTTC. Translating it yields CASSYSPGFLGYGYTF.

The chain is built from TRBV6-2 or TRBV6-3 and TRBJ2-7; 7 bases are a match to TRBD1. J lost 7 bases, V lost 4 bases, and 10 bases had no gene match. The CDR3 sequence is 14 residues long. The germline V gene has CDR1 MNHEY and CDR2 SVGEGT. In nucleotides, the CDR3 is TGTGCCAGCAGTTCTGACAGGGATACGGAAGAGCAGTACTTC. As protein: CASSSDRDTEEQYF.

This clonotype came up once. The V gene is TRBV10-3, the J gene TRBJ1-5; possibly TRBD1 for D (6 bases). Germline values: CDR1 ENHRY, CDR2 SYGVKD. Trimming left V 0 bases short and J 8 bases short, with 14 bases between. CDR3 size: 15 residues. The CDR3, as DNA: TGTGCCATCAGTGAGTCTACAGGGTTCGGGGAGCCCCAGCATTTT. Its translation is CAISESTGFGEPQHF.

This clonotype was seen more than once but under ten times. The genes are TRBV7-2 and TRBJ2-3; 11 nucleotides agree with TRBD2. J was trimmed by 5 bases and V by 4 bases; bases with no gene match: 5. The CDR3 runs to 15 residues. Germline V CDR1 and CDR2: SGHTA, FQGNSA. The CDR3 here is CASSSIAGGRDTQYF. CDR3 DNA: TGTGCCAGCAGCTCAATAGCGGGAGGGCGAGATACGCAGTATTTT.

The chain joins TRBV10-2 to TRBJ2-1; 9 nucleotides line up with TRBD1. The CDR3 spans 13 residues. V gave up 3 bases and J gave up 7 bases; unmatched junction bases: 1. CDR1 is WSHSY, CDR2 SAAADI, per germline. CDR3 sequence reads: CASSDGTGNEQFF. Here the CDR3 DNA reads TGCGCCAGCAGTGACGGGACAGGGAATGAGCAGTTCTTC.

This clonotype was picked up a small number of times. This chain joins TRBV28 and TRBJ2-5; 15 bases are shared with TRBD2. V lost 6 bases to trimming and J lost 1 base; unmatched junction nucleotides: 3. CDR3 length equals 16 residues. Germline V CDR1 and CDR2: MDHEN, SYDVKM. CDR3 nucleotide sequence: TGTGCCAGCAGGGGGACTAGCGGGGGGTCCCAAGAGACCCAGTACTTC. Its protein is CASRGTSGGSQETQYF.

In this sample, this clonotype turned up many times. Here the CDR3 reads CSASRGLTGYEQYF. CDR3 sequence (DNA): TGCAGTGCTAGCCGCGGCCTGACTGGCTACGAGCAGTACTTC. The J gene is TRBJ2-7, the V gene TRBV20-1; D not certain. Trimming removed 3 bases from V and 3 bases from J, with 15 bases in between. Germline loops: CDR1 DFQATT, CDR2 SNEGSKA (reference sequence). The CDR3 length is 14 residues.

A word on this clonotype: One end of the junction does not line up with germline, which may come from a read error. The CDR3 here is CSATPPPPAGAYGQYF. CDR3 DNA: TGCAGTGCAACCCCGCCCCCCCCAGCGGGAGCATACGGGCAGTACTTC. The rearrangement links TRBV20-1 to TRBJ2-7, with 8 bases matching TRBD2. CDR1 is DFQATT, CDR2 SNEGSKA, per germline (reference sequence). The CDR3 runs 16 residues.

This clonotype was seen a handful of times. The V call is TRBV20-1, the J call TRBJ1-5; a weak D match, TRBD1 (5 bases). Germline V gene sequence: CDR1 DFQATT, CDR2 SNEGSKA (reference sequence). Trimming removed 6 bases at V and 2 bases at J, with 8 bases between. This CDR3 spans 12 amino acids. In nucleotides, the CDR3 is TGCAGTGCGATGGGGGGCAATCAGCCCCAGCATTTT. Its protein product is CSAMGGNQPQHF.

The chain carries TRBV19 and TRBJ2-1; 9 bases map to TRBD1. The CDR3 spans 16 residues. Germline V gene sequence: CDR1 LNHDA, CDR2 SQIVND (reference sequence). Trimming cost V 7 bases and J 9 bases; bases outside gene matches: 16. CDR3 coding DNA: TGTGCCAGTAAGACACAGGGGGCGCAGATTATTAGTGAGCAGTTCTTC. Protein: CASKTQGAQIISEQFF.

This clonotype showed up many times. The chain combines TRBV27 with TRBJ2-1; TRBD2 matches 7 bases. This CDR3 is 16 amino acids long. Trimming took 6 bases from V and 0 from J; bases not matched to a gene: 8. Germline V lookup: CDR1 MNHEY, CDR2 SMNVEV (reference sequence). CDR3 in amino acids: CASRHTSDLSYNEQFF. The CDR3 region has the DNA TGTGCCAGCAGGCACACTAGCGATCTCTCCTACAATGAGCAGTTCTTC.

This chain connects TRBV4-3 to TRBJ2-1; the D gene is possibly TRBD2 (6 bases). Germline CDR1 LGHNA, CDR2 YSLEER. CDR3 length: 14 residues. With 1 base removed from V and 5 bases from J, the gap between germline ends came to 9 bases. In DNA, the CDR3 is TGCGCCAGCAGCCAAGTAAAGCGGGACAATGAGCAGTTCTTC. Its protein is CASSQVKRDNEQFF.

The gene calls are TRBV12-3 or TRBV12-4 and TRBJ1-1; D is ambiguous. CDR3 size: 14 residues. The V and J ends lost 3 bases and 2 bases respectively, with 10 bases between them. The CDR3 here is CASSFTEGNTEAFF. The CDR3 nucleotides read TGTGCCAGCAGTTTTACGGAGGGAAACACTGAAGCTTTCTTT.

This chain connects TRBV7-9 to TRBJ2-7; 8 bases line up with TRBD1. The V segment lost 4 bases and the J segment 6 bases; nucleotides outside the gene matches: 2. This CDR3 region has 12 residues. The germline V gene encodes CDR1 SEHNR and CDR2 FQNEAQ (reference sequence). The CDR3 sequence: CASSWTGTEQYF. In nucleotides, the CDR3 is TGTGCCAGCAGCTGGACAGGGACCGAGCAGTACTTC.

The V gene is TRBV7-2, the J gene TRBJ1-1; D not resolved. Germline CDR1 is SGHTA and CDR2 is FQGNSA. This CDR3 spans 12 amino acids. V was pared by 5 bases and J by 10 bases, with 14 bases between. DNA of the CDR3: TGTGCCAGCAGCCCCTGGAGGGCTGGAGCTTTCTTT. It specifies CASSPWRAGAFF.

The chain has TRBV20-1 and TRBJ2-7; no definite D call. CDR3 size: 13 residues. The ends were cut back, 3 bases at V and 5 bases at J, with 14 bases in the middle. Germline CDR1 DFQATT, CDR2 SNEGSKA (reference sequence). This CDR3 is CSASVSPSNEQYF. CDR3 nucleotide sequence: TGCAGTGCTAGTGTGTCCCCATCTAACGAGCAGTACTTC.

This chain links TRBV20-1 with TRBJ1-3; 10 nucleotides match TRBD1. The CDR3 runs to 14 residues. CDR1 and CDR2 from the germline V gene are DFQATT and SNEGSKA (reference sequence). V lost 2 bases to trimming and J lost 8 bases; unmatched junction nucleotides: 6. CDR3 region: CSARRRDRGYTIYF. The CDR3 DNA sequence: TGCAGTGCTAGACGCCGGGACAGGGGATACACCATATATTTT.

The rearrangement joins TRBV5-1 to TRBJ1-2; D unresolved. Germline CDR1 reads SGHRS; CDR2 reads YFSETQ. This CDR3 contains 14 residues. V was trimmed by 2 bases and J by 4 bases, leaving 12 bases between them. This CDR3 reads CASSLSHSTYGYTF. CDR3 nucleotide sequence: TGCGCCAGCAGCTTAAGCCATAGCACCTATGGCTACACCTTC.

This clonotype was detected a few times. The chain has TRBV10-2 and TRBJ1-1; 9 bases are a match to TRBD1. Germline CDR1 is WSHSY and CDR2 is SAAADI. The CDR3 loop spans 13 amino acids. V lost 6 bases and J lost 11; bases outside the gene matches: 10. The CDR3 loop reads CASSSGTGQGAFF. The CDR3 nucleotides are TGCGCCAGCAGCTCAGGGACAGGGCAAGGGGCTTTCTTT.

The chain uses TRBV5-1 and TRBJ2-7, with 8 bases lining up with TRBD2. Looked up from germline, CDR1 is SGHRS and CDR2 is YFSETQ. Trimming removed 5 bases from V and 6 bases from J; junction bases left unmatched: 10. This CDR3 has 14 amino acids. DNA of the CDR3: TGCGCCAGCAGTACGGGACTAGGCCCTGGCGAGCAGTACTTC. Amino acid sequence: CASSTGLGPGEQYF.

The chain joins TRBV10-3 to TRBJ2-6, with D hard to call. Germline loops: CDR1 ENHRY, CDR2 SYGVKD. CDR3 length: 14 amino acids. The V end lost 3 bases, the J end lost 1 base, and 4 bases lay between the germline ends. CDR3 in amino acids: CAISDLSGANVLTF. The CDR3 region has the DNA TGTGCCATCAGTGATCTGTCTGGGGCCAACGTCCTGACTTTC.